This T cell receptor (beta chain) comes out of a study of a mutant IDH1 vaccine in newly diagnosed glioma. Study as a whole: In some groups vaccination began 4-6 weeks post-radiotherapy; others received it with temozolomide. Of treated patients, 62.5% were men and about 38% women, averaging roughly 37 years.

Time point defined: week 5, during vaccination. What each vaccine dose contained was 300 ug of mutant IDH1 20-mer peptide, accompanied by topical imiquimod. Worth noting for this clone: Antigen specificity is unknown.

Trimming removed 5 bases from V and 2 bases from J; junction bases left unmatched: 4. This CDR3 comprises 15 residues. The V gene's germline CDR1 is SGHRS and CDR2 YFSETQ. Here immunoSEQ multiplex PCR was the method, and the copy in TCRdb shows in-frame clones only, minus some. The table has approximately 60,000 clones, more than 80% seen once. Whole-study findings and limits: Altogether, 93.3% of patients exhibited vaccine-induced immune responses.

The clonotype was recovered from a middle-aged woman with glioma. The source material was PBMCs, sampled from a glioma patient whose treatment included an IDH1 peptide vaccine. This chain joins TRBV5-1 and TRBJ2-1, with 10 bases identical to TRBD1. CDR3 DNA sequence: TGCGCCAGCAGACCTGGACAGGGGGCCTACAATGAGCAGTTCTTC. Its protein product is CASRPGQGAYNEQFF.